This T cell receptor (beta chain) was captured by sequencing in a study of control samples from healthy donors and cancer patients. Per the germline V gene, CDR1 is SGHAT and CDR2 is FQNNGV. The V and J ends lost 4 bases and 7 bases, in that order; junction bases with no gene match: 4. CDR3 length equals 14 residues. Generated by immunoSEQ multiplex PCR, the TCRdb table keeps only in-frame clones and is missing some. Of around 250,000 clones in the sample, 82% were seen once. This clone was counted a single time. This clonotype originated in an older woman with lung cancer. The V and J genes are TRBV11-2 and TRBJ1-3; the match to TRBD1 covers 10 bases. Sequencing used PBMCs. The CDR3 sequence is CASSSRQGANTIYF. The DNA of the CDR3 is TGTGCCAGCAGCTCCCGACAGGGGGCGAACACCATATATTTT.